This entry describes one T cell receptor beta chain. Germline lookup yields CDR1 MNHEY and CDR2 SMNVEV (reference sequence). This CDR3 is built from 17 residues. V shed 2 bases and J shed 6 bases, with 17 bases lying between them. The data derive from a study of blood T cell repertoires in COVID-19. As for the study in general: Both acute and convalescent COVID-19 samples were obtained from the United States, Italy and Spain. In each case, the material was cDNA or gDNA derived from T cells, B-cell-depleted T cells, or PBMCs.

Study processing details: Nucleated cell counts were estimated from reference gene primer amplification. The protocol was immunoSEQ multiplex PCR, while the TCRdb copy is restricted to in-frame clones and leaves out a portion. That table supplies the V and J calls and clone size; D and trimming were determined from the DNA. The table records more than 250,000 clones, roughly 91% of them present only once. The V and J genes are TRBV27 and TRBJ1-6; D might be TRBD1 (6 bases). The receptor was derived from a man aged 50 to 59 with active or convalescent COVID-19. The sample consisted of peripheral blood. This CDR3 reads CASSLLRRGYTNSPLHF. CDR3 DNA sequence: TGTGCCAGCAGTTTACTGCGTAGGGGGTACACTAATTCACCCCTCCACTTT.